This T cell receptor beta chain emerged from a study of technical replicates of blood from a handful of donors. Germline V gene data show CDR1 as MGHDK and CDR2 as SYGVNS. The CDR3 is 15 residues long. V was trimmed by 2 bases and J by 2 bases, leaving 10 bases between them. This clone was seen a handful of times. Repertoires were generated with immunoSEQ multiplex PCR, while TCRdb's copy carries only in-frame clones and drops some. Of some 76,000 clones listed, under 99% are singletons. The receptor's source is a human donor in good health. The sequenced sample was T cells isolated from PBMCs. V and J are TRBV25-1 and TRBJ2-1; maybe TRBD1 (6 bases). Here the CDR3 DNA reads TGTGCCAGCAGTGAACTCGGACAGCCCTACAATGAGCAGTTCTTC. Amino acids: CASSELGQPYNEQFF.